The T cell receptor (beta chain) under discussion was sequenced for a study of CD8 T cells in Susac syndrome. Germline-derived CDR1 and CDR2 are MDHEN and SYDVKM. V was pared by 6 bases and J by 6 bases, with 12 bases of the junction left unmatched. This CDR3 has 15 residues. The RNA input was about 0.5 to 1 ug, and it was reverse transcribed with random hexamers. The CDR3 of TCR beta was amplified by immunoSEQ multiplex PCR across 54 Vbeta and 13 Jbeta. TCRdb processed the immunoSEQ multiplex PCR reads anew with MiXCR; each CDR3 protein has one entry. The table lists approximately 170,000 distinct CDR3 sequences, about 91% of them singletons. Healthy donors matched for age and sex were used as controls. Isolation of CD8+ and CD4+ T cells was performed negatively, whereas enrichment of TEMRA cells was done by FACS.

The sample was CD4+ T cells from PBMCs. This clonotype was sampled from a human donor in good health. The rearrangement links TRBV28 to TRBJ1-2, with 8 bases that match TRBD1. Here the CDR3 reads CASSLAGGIVDGYTF. CDR3 coding DNA: TGTGCCAGCAGCCTAGCAGGGGGCATCGTTGATGGCTACACCTTC.